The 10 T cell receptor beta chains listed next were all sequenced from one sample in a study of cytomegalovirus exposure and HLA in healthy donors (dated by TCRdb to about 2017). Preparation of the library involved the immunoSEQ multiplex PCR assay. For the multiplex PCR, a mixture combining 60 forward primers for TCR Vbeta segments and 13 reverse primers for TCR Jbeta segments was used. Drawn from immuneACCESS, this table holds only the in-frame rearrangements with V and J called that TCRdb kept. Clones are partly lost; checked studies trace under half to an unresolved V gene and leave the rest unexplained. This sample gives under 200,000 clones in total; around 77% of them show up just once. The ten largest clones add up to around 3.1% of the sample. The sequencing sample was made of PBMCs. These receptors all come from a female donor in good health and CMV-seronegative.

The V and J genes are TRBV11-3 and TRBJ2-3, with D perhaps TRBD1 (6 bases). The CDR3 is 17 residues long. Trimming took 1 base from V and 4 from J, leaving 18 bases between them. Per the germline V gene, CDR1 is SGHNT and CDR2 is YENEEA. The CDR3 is CASSLVGQRGLPDTQYF. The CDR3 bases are TGTGCCAGCAGCTTAGTGGGACAACGGGGCTTGCCAGATACGCAGTATTTT.

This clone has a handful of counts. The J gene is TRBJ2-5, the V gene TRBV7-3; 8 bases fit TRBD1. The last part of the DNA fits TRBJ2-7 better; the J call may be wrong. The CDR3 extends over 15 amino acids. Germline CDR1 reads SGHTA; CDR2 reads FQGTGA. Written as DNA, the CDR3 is TGTGCCAGCAGCTTAATGCCAGGGGGCGTATACGAGCAGTACTTC. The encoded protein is CASSLMPGGVYEQYF.

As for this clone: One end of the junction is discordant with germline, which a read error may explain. CDR3 in amino acids: CASSHDSLNSPLRF. In DNA, the CDR3 is TGTGCCAGCAGCCACGACAGCCTTAATTCACCCCTCCGCTTT. The rearrangement uses TRBV11-1 and TRBJ1-6; tentative D call: TRBD1 (5 bases). Germline CDR1 reads SGHAT; CDR2 reads FQDESV (reference sequence). This CDR3 comprises 14 residues.

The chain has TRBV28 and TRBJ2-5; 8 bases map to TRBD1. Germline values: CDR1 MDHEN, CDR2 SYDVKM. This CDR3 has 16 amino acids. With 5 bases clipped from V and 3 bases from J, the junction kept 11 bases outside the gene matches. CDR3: CASSTEPGQVEETQYF. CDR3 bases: TGTGCCAGCAGTACAGAGCCGGGACAGGTGGAAGAGACCCAGTACTTC.

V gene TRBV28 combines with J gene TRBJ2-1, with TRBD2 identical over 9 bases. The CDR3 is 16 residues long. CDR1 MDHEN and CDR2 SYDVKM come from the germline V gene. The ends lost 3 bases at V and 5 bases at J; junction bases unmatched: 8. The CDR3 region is CASSFSGGVQNNEQFF. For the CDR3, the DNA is TGTGCCAGCAGTTTTAGCGGGGGAGTTCAGAACAATGAGCAGTTCTTC. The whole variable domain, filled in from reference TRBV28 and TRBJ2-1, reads DVKVTQSSRYLVKRTGEKVFLECVQDMDHENMFWYRQDPGLGLRLIYFSYDVKMKEKGDIPEGYSVSREKKERFSLILESASTNQTSMYLCASSFSGGVQNNEQFFGPGTRLTVL.

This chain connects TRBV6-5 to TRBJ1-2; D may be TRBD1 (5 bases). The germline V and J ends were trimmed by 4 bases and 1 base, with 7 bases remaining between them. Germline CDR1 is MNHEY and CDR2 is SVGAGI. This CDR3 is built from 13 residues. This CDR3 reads CASSSDSNYGYTF. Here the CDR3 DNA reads TGTGCCAGCAGTTCCGACAGTAACTATGGCTACACCTTC.

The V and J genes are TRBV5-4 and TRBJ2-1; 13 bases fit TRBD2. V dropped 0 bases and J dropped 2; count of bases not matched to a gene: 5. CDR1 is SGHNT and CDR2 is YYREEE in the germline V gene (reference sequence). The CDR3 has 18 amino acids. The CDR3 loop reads CASSLGTSGGYPYNEQFF. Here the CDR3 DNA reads TGTGCCAGCAGCTTGGGGACTAGCGGGGGATATCCCTACAATGAGCAGTTCTTC.

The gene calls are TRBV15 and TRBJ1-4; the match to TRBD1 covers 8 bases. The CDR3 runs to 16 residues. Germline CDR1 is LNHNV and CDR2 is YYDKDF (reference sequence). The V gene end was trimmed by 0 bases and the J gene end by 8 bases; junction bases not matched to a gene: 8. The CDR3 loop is CATSRDLGQGEEKLFF. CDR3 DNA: TGTGCCACCAGCAGAGATCTAGGACAGGGTGAGGAAAAACTGTTTTTT. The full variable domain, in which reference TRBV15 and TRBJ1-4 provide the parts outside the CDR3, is DAMVIQNPRYQVTQFGKPVTLSCSQTLNHNVMYWYQQKSSQAPKLLFHYYDKDFNNEADTPDNFQSRRPNTSFCFLDIRSPGLGDTAMYLCATSRDLGQGEEKLFFGSGTQLSVL.

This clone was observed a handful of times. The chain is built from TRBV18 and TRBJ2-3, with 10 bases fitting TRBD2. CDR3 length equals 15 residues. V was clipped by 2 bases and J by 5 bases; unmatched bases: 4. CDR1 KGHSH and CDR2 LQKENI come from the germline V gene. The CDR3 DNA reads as TGTGCCAGCTCACCAACTAGCGGGAATCTAGATACGCAGTATTTT. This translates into CASSPTSGNLDTQYF. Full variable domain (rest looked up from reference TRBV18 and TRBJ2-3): NAGVMQNPRHLVRRRGQEARLRCSPMKGHSHVYWYRQLPEEGLKFMVYLQKENIIDESGMPKERFSAEFPKEGPSILRIQQVVRGDSAAYFCASSPTSGNLDTQYFGPGTRLTVL.

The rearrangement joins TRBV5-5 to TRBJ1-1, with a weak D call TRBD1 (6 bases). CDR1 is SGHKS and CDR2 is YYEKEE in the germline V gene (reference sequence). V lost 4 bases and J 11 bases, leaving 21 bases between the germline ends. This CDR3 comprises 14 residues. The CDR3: CASSARQVSREAFF. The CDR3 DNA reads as TGTGCCAGCAGCGCGAGACAGGTTTCGAGGGAGGCTTTCTTT.